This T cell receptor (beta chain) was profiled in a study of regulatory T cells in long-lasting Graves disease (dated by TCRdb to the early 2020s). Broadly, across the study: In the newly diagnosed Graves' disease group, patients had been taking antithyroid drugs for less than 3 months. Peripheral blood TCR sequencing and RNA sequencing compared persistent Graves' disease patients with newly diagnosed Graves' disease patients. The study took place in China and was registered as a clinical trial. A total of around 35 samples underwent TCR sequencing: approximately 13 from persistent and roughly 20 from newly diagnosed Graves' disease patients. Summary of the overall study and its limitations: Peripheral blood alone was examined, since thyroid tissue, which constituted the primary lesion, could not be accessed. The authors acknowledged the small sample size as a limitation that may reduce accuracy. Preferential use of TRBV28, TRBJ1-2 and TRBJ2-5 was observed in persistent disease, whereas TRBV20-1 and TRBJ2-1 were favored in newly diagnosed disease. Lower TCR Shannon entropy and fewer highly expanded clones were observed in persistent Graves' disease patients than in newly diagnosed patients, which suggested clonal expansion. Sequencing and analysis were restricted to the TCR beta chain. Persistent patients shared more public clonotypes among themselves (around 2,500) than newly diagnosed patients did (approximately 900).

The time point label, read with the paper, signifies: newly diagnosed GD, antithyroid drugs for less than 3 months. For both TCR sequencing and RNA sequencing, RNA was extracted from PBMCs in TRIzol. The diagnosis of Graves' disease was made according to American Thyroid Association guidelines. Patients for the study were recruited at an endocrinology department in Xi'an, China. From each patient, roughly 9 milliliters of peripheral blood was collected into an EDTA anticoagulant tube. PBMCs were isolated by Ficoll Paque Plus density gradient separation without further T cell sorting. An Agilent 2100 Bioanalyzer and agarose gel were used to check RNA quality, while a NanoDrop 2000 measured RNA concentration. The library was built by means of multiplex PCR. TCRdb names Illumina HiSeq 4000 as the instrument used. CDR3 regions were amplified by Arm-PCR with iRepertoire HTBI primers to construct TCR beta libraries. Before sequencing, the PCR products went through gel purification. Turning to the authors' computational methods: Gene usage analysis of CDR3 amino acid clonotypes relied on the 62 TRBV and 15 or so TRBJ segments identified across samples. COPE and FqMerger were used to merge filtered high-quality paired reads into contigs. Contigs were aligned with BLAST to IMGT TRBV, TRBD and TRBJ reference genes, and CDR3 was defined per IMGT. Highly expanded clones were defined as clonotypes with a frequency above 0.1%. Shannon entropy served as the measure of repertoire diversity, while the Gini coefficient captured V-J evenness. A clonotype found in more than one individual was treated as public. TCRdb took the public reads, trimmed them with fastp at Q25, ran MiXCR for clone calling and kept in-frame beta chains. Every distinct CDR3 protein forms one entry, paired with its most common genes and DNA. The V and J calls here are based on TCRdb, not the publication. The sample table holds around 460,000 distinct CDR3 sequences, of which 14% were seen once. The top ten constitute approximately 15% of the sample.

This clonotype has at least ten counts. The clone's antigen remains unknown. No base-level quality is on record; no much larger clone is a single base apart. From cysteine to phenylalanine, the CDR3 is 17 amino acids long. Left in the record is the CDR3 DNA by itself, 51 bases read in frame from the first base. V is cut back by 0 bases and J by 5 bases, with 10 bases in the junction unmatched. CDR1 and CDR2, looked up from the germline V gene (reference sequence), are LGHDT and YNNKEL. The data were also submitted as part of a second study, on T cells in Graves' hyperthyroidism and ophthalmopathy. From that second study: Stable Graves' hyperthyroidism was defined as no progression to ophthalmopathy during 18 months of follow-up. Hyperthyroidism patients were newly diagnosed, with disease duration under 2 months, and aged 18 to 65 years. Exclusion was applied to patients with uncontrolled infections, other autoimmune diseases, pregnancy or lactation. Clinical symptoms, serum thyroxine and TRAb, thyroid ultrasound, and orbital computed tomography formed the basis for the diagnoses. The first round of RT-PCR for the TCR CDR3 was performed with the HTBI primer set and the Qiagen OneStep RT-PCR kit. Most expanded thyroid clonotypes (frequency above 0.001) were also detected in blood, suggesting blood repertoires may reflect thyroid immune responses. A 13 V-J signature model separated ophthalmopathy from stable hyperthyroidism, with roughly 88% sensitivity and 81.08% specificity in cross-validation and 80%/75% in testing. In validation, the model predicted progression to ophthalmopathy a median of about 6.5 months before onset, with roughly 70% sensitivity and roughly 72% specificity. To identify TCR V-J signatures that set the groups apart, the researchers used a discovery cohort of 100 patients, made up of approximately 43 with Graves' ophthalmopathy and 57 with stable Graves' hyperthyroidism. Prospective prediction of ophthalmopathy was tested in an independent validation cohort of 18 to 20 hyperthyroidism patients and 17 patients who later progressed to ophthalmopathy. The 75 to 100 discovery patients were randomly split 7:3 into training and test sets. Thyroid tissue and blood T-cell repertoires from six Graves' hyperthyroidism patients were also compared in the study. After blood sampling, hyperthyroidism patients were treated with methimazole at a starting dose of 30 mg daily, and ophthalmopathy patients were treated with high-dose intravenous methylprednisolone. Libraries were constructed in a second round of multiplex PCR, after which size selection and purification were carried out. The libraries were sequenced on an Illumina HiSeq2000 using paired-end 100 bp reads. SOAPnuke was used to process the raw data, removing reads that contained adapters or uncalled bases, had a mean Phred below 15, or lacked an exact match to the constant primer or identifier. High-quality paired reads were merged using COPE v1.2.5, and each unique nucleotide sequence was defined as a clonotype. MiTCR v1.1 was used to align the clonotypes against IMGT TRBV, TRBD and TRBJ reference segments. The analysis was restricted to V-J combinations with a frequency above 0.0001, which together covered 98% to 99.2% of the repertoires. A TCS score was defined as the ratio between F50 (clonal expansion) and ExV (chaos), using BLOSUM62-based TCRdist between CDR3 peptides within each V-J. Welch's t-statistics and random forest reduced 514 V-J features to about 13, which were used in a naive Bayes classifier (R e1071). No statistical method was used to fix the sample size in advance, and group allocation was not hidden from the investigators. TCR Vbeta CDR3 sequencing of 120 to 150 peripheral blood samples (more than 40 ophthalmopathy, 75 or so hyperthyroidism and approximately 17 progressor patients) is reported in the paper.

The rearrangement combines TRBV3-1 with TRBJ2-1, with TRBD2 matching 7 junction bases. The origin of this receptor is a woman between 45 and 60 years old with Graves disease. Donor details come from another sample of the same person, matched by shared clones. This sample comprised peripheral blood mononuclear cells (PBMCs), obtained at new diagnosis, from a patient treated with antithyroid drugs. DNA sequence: TGTGCCAGCAGCCAAGACGCGGGAGTGTGGGGTGACAATGAGCAGTTCTTC. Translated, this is CASSQDAGVWGDNEQFF.